This T cell receptor (beta chain) stems from a study of a mutant IDH1 vaccine in newly diagnosed glioma. About the study: Eight vaccinations were given in weeks 1, 3, 5, 7, 11, 15, 19 and 23. Patients began vaccination 4-6 weeks after radiotherapy alone, or with temozolomide cycles. Patients under treatment included approximately 60% males and approximately 40% females and had a mean age of roughly 43 years. The earlier regimen, radiotherapy, temozolomide, or both, was most often both.

Germline CDR1 is SNHLY and CDR2 is FYNNEI. The CDR3 sequence is 14 residues long. Between the trimmed V and J ends, which lost 4 bases and 4 bases, there was a span of 12 bases. Profiling relied on immunoSEQ multiplex PCR, and the TCRdb table lists in-frame clones only, not all of them. The sample has 25,000 to 40,000 clones; 60% to 80% are singletons. Indicated time point: week 11, during vaccination. It was 300 ug of mutant IDH1 20-mer peptide that made up each vaccine dose, given with topical imiquimod. This clone was counted a single time. Its specificity is not known. The source of this sequence is a man under 40 with glioma. The rearrangement uses TRBV2 and TRBJ2-3; D ambiguous. The starting material was PBMCs, obtained from a glioma patient whose treatment included an IDH1 peptide vaccine. The CDR3 region is CASSVGRGPDTQYF. The DNA for the CDR3 is TGTGCCAGCAGTGTGGGCAGAGGTCCAGATACGCAGTATTTT. Supplemented by reference TRBV2 and TRBJ2-3, the full variable domain reads EPEVTQTPSHQVTQMGQEVILRCVPISNHLYFYWYRQILGQKVEFLVSFYNNEISEKSEIFDDQFSVERPDGSNFTLKIRSTKLEDSAMYFCASSVGRGPDTQYFGPGTRLTVL.